This entry lists 29 T cell receptor beta chains sequenced from one sample in a study of shared clonotypes between healthy human individuals (dated by TCRdb to about 2020). Library creation used the immunoSEQ multiplex PCR assay. What TCRdb holds here is the immuneACCESS table cut down to in-frame rearrangements. Part of the clones is not present; checked against another copy, under half of the missing clones reflect an unresolved V gene, and the others are unexplained. Present in this sample are 2 million to 2.5 million clones, 90% to 97% of which were seen just once. Of the sample, roughly 0.13% is held by the ten largest clones. The source material was naive CD4+ T cells sorted from blood. According to the study, the label for this sample's cell subset or site signals: CD45RA+ positively selected. The receptors derive from a man aged 18 to 30 in good health.

CDR3 DNA: TGTGCCAGCAGCTTAGATGGGCCCAGGGATACGCAGTATTTT. This sequence encodes CASSLDGPRDTQYF. The J gene is TRBJ2-3, the V gene TRBV11-2; D remains unclear. Germline V lookup: CDR1 SGHAT, CDR2 FQNNGV. The CDR3 has 14 amino acids. V lost 0 bases to trimming and J lost 6 bases, with 10 bases between them.

This rearrangement joins TRBV6-6 to TRBJ2-5; possibly TRBD1 for D (5 bases). The V and J ends lost 4 bases and 3 bases respectively, with 9 bases between them. CDR3 length equals 13 residues. In germline, CDR1 is MNHNY, CDR2 SVGAGI (reference sequence). DNA of the CDR3: TGTGCCAGCAGTTCCAGGGCCAAAGAGACCCAGTACTTC. Encoded protein: CASSSRAKETQYF.

Of note for this clone: One end of the junction is discordant with germline, which a read error may explain. V gene TRBV7-9 combines with J gene TRBJ1-2; a weak D match, TRBD1 (6 bases). CDR1 and CDR2 from the germline V gene are SEHNR and FQNEAQ (reference sequence). CDR3 size: 14 residues. CDR3 amino acids: CASSVAGDGGGYTF. CDR3 nucleotide sequence: TGTGCCAGCAGCGTAGCAGGGGATGGTGGTGGCTACACCTTC.

The chain couples TRBV11-2 to TRBJ2-7; 11 bases agree with TRBD2. Germline CDR1 is SGHAT and CDR2 is FQNNGV. This CDR3 has 16 amino acids. With V trimmed by 0 bases and J by 2 bases, 3 bases remained unmatched. CDR3 in amino acids: CASSLELAGETYEQYF. The CDR3 bases are TGTGCCAGCAGCTTAGAACTAGCGGGAGAGACCTACGAGCAGTACTTC.

Remarks on this clone: Within the sample, other DNA sequences also encode this same CDR3. V and J are TRBV5-1 and TRBJ2-7, with D possibly matching TRBD2 (5 bases). Between the trimmed V and J ends, which lost 0 bases and 0 bases, there was a span of 7 bases. This CDR3 has 14 amino acids. Per germline, CDR1 SGHRS and CDR2 YFSETQ. This CDR3 is CASSLDEGSYEQYF. The CDR3 nucleotides read TGCGCCAGCAGCTTGGACGAGGGCTCCTACGAGCAGTACTTC.

The rearrangement joins TRBV21-1 to TRBJ2-7; the table's D call TRBD1 went unverified against the DNA. TRBV21-1 is tagged as a pseudogene. The CDR3 is 11 amino acids. The CDR3 protein is CVSYRGNEQYF. DNA for the CDR3: TGCGTATCTTACAGGGGAAACGAGCAGTACTTC.

V and J are TRBV7-2 and TRBJ2-7; TRBD2 might be the D (7 bases). The CDR3 contains 17 residues. CDR1 and CDR2 (germline): SGHTA, FQGNSA. Trimming cost V 5 bases and J 9 bases, with 29 bases left between them. This chain's CDR3 is CASSQGAGGLRGGAQYF. CDR3 bases: TGTGCCAGCAGCCAGGGCGCCGGGGGGCTCCGGGGCGGGGCGCAGTACTTC.

The chain employs TRBV4-3 and TRBJ2-3; D unresolved. Germline CDR1 and CDR2: LGHNA and YSLEER. The CDR3 is made up of 14 amino acids. Between the trimmed V and J ends, which lost 4 bases and 3 bases, there was a span of 11 bases. DNA of the CDR3: TGCGCCAGCAGCCGTACCGGGTATACAGATACGCAGTATTTT. It codes for CASSRTGYTDTQYF.

On this clone: This CDR3 is also generated by other DNA sequences in the sample. The CDR3 DNA reads TGTGCCTGGAGGAGGGGTTCGAACACTGAAGCTTTCTTT. It codes for CAWRRGSNTEAFF. This chain connects TRBV30 to TRBJ1-1; maybe TRBD1 (5 bases). CDR1 GTSNPN and CDR2 SVGIG come from the germline V gene (reference sequence). V lost 3 bases and J lost 1, with 9 bases in between. This CDR3 comprises 13 residues.

V is TRBV7-6 and J is TRBJ2-2; D remains unclear. V lost 5 bases and J 8 bases, leaving 12 bases between the germline ends. Germline assignment: CDR1 SGHVS and CDR2 FNYEAQ. The CDR3 sequence is 13 residues long. Here the CDR3 reads CASSTQTRGELFF. The CDR3 coding sequence is TGTGCCAGCAGCACCCAGACCCGAGGGGAGCTGTTTTTT.

The chain uses TRBV28 and TRBJ1-5, with D possibly being TRBD1 (6 bases). CDR1 and CDR2 (germline): MDHEN, SYDVKM. V was clipped by 3 bases and J by 6 bases, with 15 bases between them. The CDR3 loop spans 15 amino acids. CDR3 DNA sequence: TGTGCCAGCAGTTTGAGGCAGGGGAATGTTCAGCCCCAGCATTTT. Residues: CASSLRQGNVQPQHF.

The gene calls are TRBV28 and TRBJ1-5; tentative D call: TRBD1 (5 bases). The germline gives CDR1 MDHEN, CDR2 SYDVKM. The CDR3 has 16 residues. V was clipped by 3 bases and J by 2 bases, with 14 bases between them. The CDR3 DNA reads as TGTGCCAGCAGTTTCGGAGGGGCGTGGGGCAATCAGCCCCAGCATTTT. Its translation: CASSFGGAWGNQPQHF.

CDR3 sequence: CASSARGRTTDTQYF. The CDR3 DNA reads TGTGCCAGCAGCGCGCGGGGGCGGACTACAGATACGCAGTATTTT. This chain uses TRBV7-2 with TRBJ2-3; D may be TRBD2 (7 bases). CDR1 SGHTA and CDR2 FQGNSA come from the germline V gene. The V gene lost 5 bases and the J gene lost 3 bases, with 15 bases spanning the gap. This CDR3 has 15 amino acids.

The rearrangement links TRBV5-1 to TRBJ1-1; D perhaps matches TRBD1 (5 bases). Trimming cost V 2 bases and J 11 bases, with 25 bases left between them. The CDR3 extends over 16 amino acids. Germline CDR1 is SGHRS and CDR2 is YFSETQ. CDR3 in amino acids: CASSLADFLGLQRAFF. The CDR3 DNA follows: TGCGCCAGCAGCTTAGCCGATTTCTTGGGACTCCAAAGGGCTTTCTTT.

The V and J genes are TRBV7-3 and TRBJ1-5, with D maybe TRBD1 (5 bases). The V gene's germline CDR1 is SGHTA and CDR2 FQGTGA. V lost 5 bases to trimming and J lost 6 bases, with 11 bases between them. The CDR3 extends over 13 amino acids. This CDR3 reads CASSETGGQPQHF. The CDR3 coding sequence is TGTGCCAGCAGCGAAACGGGGGGTCAGCCCCAGCATTTT.

In regard to this clone: The germline gene is not matched at one end of the junction; a read error may be the cause. The genes are TRBV5-6 and TRBJ2-2, with 9 bases that match TRBD1. The CDR3 covers 18 residues. CDR1 is SGHDT and CDR2 is YYEEEE in the germline V gene. CDR3 protein: CASSVTSTGGAKTGELFF. The CDR3 nucleotides are TGTGCCAGCAGCGTAACTTCCACAGGGGGCGCGAAGACCGGGGAGCTGTTTTTT. Filled out from reference TRBV5-6 and TRBJ2-2, the complete variable domain reads DAGVTQSPTHLIKTRGQQVTLRCSPKSGHDTVSWYQQALGQGPQFIFQYYEEEERQRGNFPDRFSGHQFPNYSSELNVNALLLGDSALYLCASSVTSTGGAKTGELFFGEGSRLTVL.

The CDR3, as DNA: TGTGCCAGCAGCGGGGGTTTCAACACTGAAGCTTTCTTT. It codes for CASSGGFNTEAFF. The V and J genes are TRBV2 and TRBJ1-1, with D possibly TRBD1 on 5 matching bases. CDR1 is SNHLY and CDR2 is FYNNEI in the germline V gene. This CDR3 is 13 amino acids long. Deletions cut 6 bases from V and 2 bases from J, with 10 bases between.

J is TRBJ2-2 and V is TRBV6-5, with unresolved D. This CDR3 has 14 amino acids. Trimming took 11 bases from V and 5 from J, leaving 18 bases between them. The germline CDR1 and CDR2 sequences are MNHEY and SVGAGI. CDR3 DNA: TGTGCCGCAGCAGGCCCACCGAGAACCGGGGAGCTGTTTTTT. It encodes CAAAGPPRTGELFF.

The V gene is TRBV7-9, the J gene TRBJ1-2; 8 positions match TRBD1. CDR3 size: 15 residues. The V gene's germline CDR1 is SEHNR and CDR2 FQNEAQ (reference sequence). J lost 4 bases, V lost 0 bases, and 4 bases had no gene match. The chain's CDR3 is CASSLAVGQGYGYTF. Written as DNA, the CDR3 is TGTGCCAGCAGCTTAGCGGTCGGACAGGGCTATGGCTACACCTTC. Supplemented by reference TRBV7-9 and TRBJ1-2, the full variable domain reads DTGVSQNPRHKITKRGQNVTFRCDPISEHNRLYWYRQTLGQGPEFLTYFQNEAQLEKSRLLSDRFSAERPKGSFSTLEIQRTEQGDSAMYLCASSLAVGQGYGYTFGSGTRLTVV.

The J gene is TRBJ1-6, the V gene TRBV19; TRBD1 matches at 9 bases. V shed 0 bases, J shed 8 bases, and the junction held 11 bases outside the gene matches. The CDR3 runs 18 residues. The V gene's germline CDR1 is LNHDA and CDR2 SQIVND (reference sequence). The CDR3, as DNA: TGTGCCAGTAGTATAGATCTAACAGGGGGCATCTTAGATTCACCCCTCCACTTT. This encodes CASSIDLTGGILDSPLHF.

This rearrangement joins TRBV5-8 to TRBJ1-5, with 10 bases aligning to TRBD1. The CDR3 extends over 15 amino acids. Trimming removed 4 bases from V and 7 bases from J; junction bases left unmatched: 8. Germline-derived CDR1 and CDR2 are SGHTS and YDEGEE. DNA of the CDR3: TGTGCCAGCAGCATCGGGACAGGGGATTTGCAGCCCCAGCATTTT. This gives the protein CASSIGTGDLQPQHF.

This sequence joins TRBV27 and TRBJ1-5, with D perhaps matching TRBD1 (6 bases). Germline V CDR1 and CDR2: MNHEY, SMNVEV (reference sequence). Trimming removed 7 bases at V and 4 bases at J, with 17 bases between. There are 15 residues in the CDR3. The CDR3 nucleotides read TGTGCCAGCATGCCCGACAGGAGGATGAATCAGCCCCAGCATTTT. It yields the protein CASMPDRRMNQPQHF.

The chain combines TRBV10-1 with TRBJ2-1; 9 nucleotides match TRBD2. V was pared by 4 bases and J by 8 bases, with 15 bases of the junction left unmatched. The CDR3 is 17 residues long. Germline V CDR1 and CDR2: WNHNN, SYGVQD (reference sequence). CDR3 in amino acids: CASSARRLADYKYEQFF. As DNA, the CDR3 is TGCGCCAGCAGTGCTCGTCGACTAGCGGATTACAAATATGAGCAGTTCTTC.

The chain joins TRBV4-1 to TRBJ2-1; 11 positions agree with TRBD2. CDR3 length: 16 amino acids. Germline assignment: CDR1 MGHRA and CDR2 YSYEKL. V dropped 0 bases and J dropped 8; count of bases not matched to a gene: 6. The CDR3 spells CASSQEVAGGRYEQFF. CDR3 bases: TGCGCCAGCAGCCAAGAGGTAGCGGGGGGGCGATATGAGCAGTTCTTC.

Turning to this clone: At the DNA level, this CDR3 is encoded by other sequences in the same sample as well. The J gene is TRBJ1-3, the V gene TRBV29-1; no reliable D call. CDR1 and CDR2 from the germline V gene are SQVTM and ANQGSEA. Trimming took 4 bases from V and 1 from J, leaving 5 bases between them. The CDR3 sequence is 12 residues long. CDR3 loop: CSVGLSGNTIYF. The CDR3 nucleotides are TGCAGCGTTGGTCTTTCTGGAAACACCATATATTTT.

V usage is TRBV6-6 and J usage is TRBJ1-5, with TRBD1 matching 7 bases. The V and J ends lost 2 bases and 0 bases, in that order; junction bases with no gene match: 4. The CDR3 has 16 amino acids. Germline-derived CDR1 and CDR2 are MNHNY and SVGAGI (reference sequence). The CDR3 coding sequence is TGTGCCAGCAGTTACACACAGGGGCTTAGCAATCAGCCCCAGCATTTT. Protein product: CASSYTQGLSNQPQHF.

The chain combines TRBV29-1 with TRBJ2-5; 13 bases are a match to TRBD2. This CDR3 has 15 amino acids. Trimming at V came to 7 bases and at J to 3 bases, leaving 8 bases not matched to a gene. Germline-derived CDR1 and CDR2 are SQVTM and ANQGSEA. The CDR3 loop reads CSGSGTSGTKETQYF. In nucleotides, the CDR3 is TGCAGCGGCTCCGGGACTAGCGGGACTAAAGAGACCCAGTACTTC. Using reference TRBV29-1 and TRBJ2-5 for the parts outside the CDR3, the full variable domain is SAVISQKPSRDICQRGTSLTIQCQVDSQVTMMFWYRQQPGQSLTLIATANQGSEATYESGFVIDKFPISRPNLTFSTLTVSNMSPEDSSIYLCSGSGTSGTKETQYFGPGTRLLVL.

The CDR3 bases are TGTGCCAGCAGTTCCCGGGACAGGGATAATTCACCCCTCCACTTT. As protein: CASSSRDRDNSPLHF. The chain combines TRBV28 with TRBJ1-6, with 9 bases that match TRBD1. V lost 4 bases, J lost 5 bases, and 3 bases stayed unmatched. The germline CDR1 and CDR2 sequences are MDHEN and SYDVKM. The CDR3 totals 15 residues.

This rearrangement joins TRBV13 to TRBJ2-1; D call uncertain. V was trimmed by 1 base and J by 0 bases, leaving 10 bases between them. The CDR3 consists of 16 residues. CDR1 and CDR2 (germline): PRHDT, FYEKMQ (reference sequence). CDR3 DNA sequence: TGTGCCAGCAGCTTAGTGGTACTTAGCTCCTACAATGAGCAGTTCTTC. It translates to CASSLVVLSSYNEQFF.